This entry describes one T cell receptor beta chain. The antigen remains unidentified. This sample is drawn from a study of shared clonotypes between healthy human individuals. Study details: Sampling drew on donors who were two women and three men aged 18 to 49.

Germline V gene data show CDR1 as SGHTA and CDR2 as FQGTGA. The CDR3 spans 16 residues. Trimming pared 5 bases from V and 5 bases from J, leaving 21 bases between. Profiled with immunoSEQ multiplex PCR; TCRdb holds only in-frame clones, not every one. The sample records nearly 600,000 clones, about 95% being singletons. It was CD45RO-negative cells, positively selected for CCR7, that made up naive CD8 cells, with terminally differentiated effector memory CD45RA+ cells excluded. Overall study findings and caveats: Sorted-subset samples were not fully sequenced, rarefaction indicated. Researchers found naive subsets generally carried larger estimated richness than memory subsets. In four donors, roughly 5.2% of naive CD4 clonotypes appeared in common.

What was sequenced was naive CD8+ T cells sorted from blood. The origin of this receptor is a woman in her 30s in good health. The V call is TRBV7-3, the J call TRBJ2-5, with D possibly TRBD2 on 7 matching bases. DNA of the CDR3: TGTGCCAGCAGCCTCACCCCTGCGGGGGCTCGGGAGACCCAGTACTTC. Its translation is CASSLTPAGARETQYF.